This TCR beta chain was recorded in a study of T cells after yellow fever vaccination. This CDR3 region has 16 residues. The germline CDR1 and CDR2 sequences are LGHDT and YNNKEL (reference sequence). Trimming cost V 4 bases and J 4 bases, with 17 bases left between them. This clonotype was observed a few times. TCRdb re-derived calls from the 5' RACE reads in MiXCR, one entry per CDR3 protein. The data contain 300,000 to 400,000 distinct CDR3 sequences, roughly 8.7% of them seen just once; the ten biggest clones take up more than 15%. This sequence originates from a man in his late teens or twenties who received the YFV17D yellow fever vaccine. The V and J genes are TRBV3-1 and TRBJ2-1; a possible D gene is TRBD1 (5 bases). Sample: PBMCs, taken on the day of the first yellow fever vaccination. The CDR3 bases are TGTGCCAGCAGCCGAGGAAGGGGATCTGGGTACAATGAGCAGTTCTTC. Encoded protein: CASSRGRGSGYNEQFF.